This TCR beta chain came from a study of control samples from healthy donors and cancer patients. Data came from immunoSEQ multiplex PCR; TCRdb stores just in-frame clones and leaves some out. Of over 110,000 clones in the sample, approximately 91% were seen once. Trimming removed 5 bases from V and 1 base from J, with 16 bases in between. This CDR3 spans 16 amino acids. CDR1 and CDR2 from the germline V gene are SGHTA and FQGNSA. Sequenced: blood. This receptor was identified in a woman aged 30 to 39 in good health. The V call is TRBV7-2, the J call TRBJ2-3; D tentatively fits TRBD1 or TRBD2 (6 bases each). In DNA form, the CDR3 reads TGTGCCAGCAGCCTAAACGGGGGCCGGGGCACAGATACGCAGTATTTT. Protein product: CASSLNGGRGTDTQYF.